This T cell receptor beta chain was obtained from a study of regulatory T cells in long-lasting Graves disease. Study outcomes and limitations: With persistent disease, TRBV28, TRBJ1-2 and TRBJ2-5 were the favored segments.

Germline assignment: CDR1 SGHKS and CDR2 YYEKEE (reference sequence). This CDR3 is built from 16 residues. Trimming removed 5 bases at V and 5 bases at J, with 22 bases between. Described time point: persistent/refractory GD, antithyroid drugs over 5 years with positive TRAb. Extracted RNA from PBMCs served as the source of the TCR library. With iRepertoire HTBI primers and Arm-PCR of CDR3 regions, TCR beta libraries were built. TCRdb processed the multiplex PCR reads anew with MiXCR; each CDR3 protein has one entry. The sample includes about 290,000 distinct CDR3 sequences, 22% of them seen just once. The sample holds many counts of this clonotype. Its specificity is not known.

This TCR was recovered from a female donor with Graves disease. Material: peripheral blood mononuclear cells (PBMCs), obtained when the disease was refractory, from a patient treated with antithyroid drugs. This sequence joins TRBV5-5 and TRBJ1-2; weak D call: TRBD1 (6 bases). The CDR3 sequence is CASSPSVAGANYGYTF. CDR3 bases: TGTGCCAGCAGTCCTTCGGTGGCAGGGGCAAATTATGGCTACACCTTC. Drawing the rest from reference TRBV5-5 and TRBJ1-2, the complete variable domain is DAGVTQSPTHLIKTRGQQVTLRCSPISGHKSVSWYQQVLGQGPQFIFQYYEKEERGRGNFPDRFSARQFPNYSSELNVNALLLGDSALYLCASSPSVAGANYGYTFGSGTRLTVV.